The 23 T cell receptor beta chains presented below share a single source sample, sequenced in a study of CD8 T cells in Susac syndrome. RNA was extracted with the RNeasy kit, and a quantity of 0.5 to 1 ug was reverse transcribed using random hexamers. TCRdb ran MiXCR on the immunoSEQ multiplex PCR reads and lists one entry per CDR3 protein. The table records 250,000 to 300,000 distinct CDR3 sequences, roughly 85% of them present only once. Material for sequencing was CD8+ T cells from PBMCs. All receptors derive from a human donor with multiple sclerosis.

J is TRBJ2-2 and V is TRBV10-1; the match to TRBD2 covers 9 bases. The CDR3 has 14 residues. The junction had 5 bases not matched to a gene; V was cut back by 6 bases and J by 6 bases. Germline V gives CDR1 WNHNN, CDR2 SYGVQD (reference sequence). The CDR3 coding sequence is TGCGCCAGCAGAGATAGCGGGAGCCCCGGGGAGCTGTTTTTT. Protein product: CASRDSGSPGELFF.

The V and J genes are TRBV15 and TRBJ1-2; 7 bases map to TRBD1. In germline, CDR1 is LNHNV, CDR2 YYDKDF (reference sequence). The CDR3 contains 15 residues. Trimming at V came to 2 bases and at J to 2 bases, leaving 5 bases not matched to a gene. CDR3 region: CATSRIGTVNYGYTF. In nucleotides, the CDR3 is TGTGCCACCAGCAGAATCGGGACAGTCAACTATGGCTACACCTTC.

The chain joins TRBV4-1 to TRBJ2-7; 9 bases line up with TRBD1. Germline CDR1 is MGHRA and CDR2 is YSYEKL. This CDR3 has 15 amino acids. Unmatched junction bases numbered 7, after V lost 3 bases and J lost 4 bases. CDR3 sequence reads: CASSQLQGAKYEQYF. CDR3 nucleotides: TGCGCCAGCAGCCAGTTACAGGGGGCGAAGTACGAGCAGTACTTC.

The chain is built from TRBV30 and TRBJ2-1; the D gene could be TRBD1 or TRBD2 (5 bases each). The CDR3 contains 11 residues. Germline CDR1 and CDR2: GTSNPN and SVGIG (reference sequence). The ends were cut back, 8 bases at V and 9 bases at J, with 14 bases in the middle. The CDR3 DNA reads TGTGCCGGGGGTATGTTTGGTGAGCAGTTCTTC. It is translated as CAGGMFGEQFF.

The chain combines TRBV27 with TRBJ2-7; weak D call: TRBD2 (6 bases). Trimming left V 3 bases short and J 0 bases short, with 30 bases between. The CDR3 is 21 amino acids. The germline V gene has CDR1 MNHEY and CDR2 SMNVEV (reference sequence). The chain's CDR3 is CASSFGGADLWPGVRSYEQYF. In DNA, the CDR3 is TGTGCCAGCAGTTTTGGTGGGGCCGATCTCTGGCCGGGGGTTCGCTCCTACGAGCAGTACTTC.

This clonotype occurred once. V usage is TRBV29-1 and J usage is TRBJ1-1; weak D call: TRBD1 (6 bases). CDR1 is SQVTM and CDR2 is ANQGSEA in the germline V gene. V lost 1 base to trimming and J lost 7 bases, with 10 bases between them. The CDR3 runs to 12 residues. DNA of the CDR3: TGCAGCGTTGAAGGGCAGGGGATTGAAGCTTTCTTT. It yields the protein CSVEGQGIEAFF.

The chain recombines TRBV5-8 with TRBJ2-1; D ambiguous. This CDR3 spans 15 amino acids. Germline V CDR1 and CDR2: SGHTS, YDEGEE. Deletions cut 0 bases from V and 3 bases from J, with 10 bases between. The CDR3 sequence: CASSLGLILYNEQFF. In DNA form, the CDR3 reads TGTGCCAGCAGCTTGGGGCTAATTCTCTACAATGAGCAGTTCTTC.

V usage is TRBV6-2 or TRBV6-3 and J usage is TRBJ2-2, with D unresolved. The germline V and J ends were trimmed by 3 bases and 6 bases, with 11 bases remaining between them. From germline, CDR1 is MNHEY and CDR2 SVGEGT. CDR3 length: 14 amino acids. Written as DNA, the CDR3 is TGTGCCAGCAGTTATAGGGATGTCCCCGGGGAGCTGTTTTTT. It codes for CASSYRDVPGELFF.

The V call is TRBV5-6, the J call TRBJ2-5; 12 bases match TRBD2. The V segment lost 3 bases and the J segment 4 bases; nucleotides outside the gene matches: 4. The CDR3 consists of 15 residues. CDR1 is SGHDT, CDR2 YYEEEE, per germline. The CDR3 reads CASSSTSGSGETQYF. The CDR3 nucleotides read TGTGCCAGCAGCTCGACTAGCGGGAGTGGAGAGACCCAGTACTTC.

This chain uses TRBV20-1 with TRBJ2-7; 10 nucleotides line up with TRBD2. Germline loops: CDR1 DFQATT, CDR2 SNEGSKA (reference sequence). The CDR3 is 15 residues long. The V and J ends lost 4 bases and 6 bases, in that order; junction bases with no gene match: 12. The CDR3 loop reads CSAIVPGLASFEQYF. The CDR3 bases are TGCAGTGCTATTGTCCCGGGACTAGCGAGTTTCGAGCAGTACTTC.

The rearrangement joins TRBV12-3 or TRBV12-4 to TRBJ1-5; the D is unclear. Trimming stripped 6 bases from V and 2 bases from J, with 8 bases between. The length of the CDR3 is 13 residues. The CDR3 DNA sequence: TGTGCCAGCAGCCCCGAGGGCAATCAGCCCCAGCATTTT. Amino acid sequence: CASSPEGNQPQHF.

The chain is built from TRBV14 and TRBJ2-1, with D perhaps TRBD2 (5 bases). Germline V gene sequence: CDR1 SGHDN, CDR2 FVKESK. This CDR3 comprises 18 residues. Trimming took 3 bases from V and 4 from J, leaving 22 bases between them. Here the CDR3 reads CASSHRRELVPSYNEQFF. CDR3 sequence (DNA): TGTGCCAGCAGCCATCGAAGAGAACTAGTCCCTTCATACAATGAGCAGTTCTTC.

The rearrangement uses TRBV4-1 and TRBJ2-7; TRBD2 aligns across 7 bases. The germline V gene has CDR1 MGHRA and CDR2 YSYEKL. V shed 0 bases and J 5 bases; nucleotides not matched to a gene: 7. The CDR3 runs 15 residues. The CDR3 bases are TGCGCCAGCAGCCAAGAGGGGGGGAGGCCCAACGAGCAGTACTTC. As protein: CASSQEGGRPNEQYF.

The chain recombines TRBV9 with TRBJ2-7, with 8 bases identical to TRBD2. In germline, CDR1 is SGDLS, CDR2 YYNGEE. With 0 bases clipped from V and 1 base from J, the junction kept 3 bases outside the gene matches. The CDR3 sequence is 15 residues long. The CDR3 loop is CASSVGLARSYEQYF. The CDR3, as DNA: TGTGCCAGCAGCGTAGGACTAGCGCGTTCCTACGAGCAGTACTTC. Full variable domain (missing parts from reference TRBV9 and TRBJ2-7): DSGVTQTPKHLITATGQRVTLRCSPRSGDLSVYWYQQSLDQGLQFLIQYYNGEERAKGNILERFSAQQFPDLHSELNLSSLELGDSALYFCASSVGLARSYEQYFGPGTRLTVT.

This rearrangement joins TRBV28 to TRBJ2-1, with D uncertain. V was shortened by 6 bases and J by 7 bases, with 16 bases between the two germline ends. The CDR3 extends over 14 amino acids. Per the germline V gene, CDR1 is MDHEN and CDR2 is SYDVKM. The DNA for the CDR3 is TGTGCCAGCAGCCTCGTGTTGGCGAAGAATGAGCAGTTCTTC. Protein product: CASSLVLAKNEQFF.

V is TRBV4-3 and J is TRBJ2-7; the D gene could be TRBD1 or TRBD2 (5 bases each). CDR3 length: 14 residues. Between the trimmed V and J ends, which lost 0 bases and 3 bases, there was a span of 9 bases. In germline, CDR1 is LGHNA, CDR2 YSLEER. Here the CDR3 reads CASSQEFGGYEQYF. DNA for the CDR3: TGCGCCAGCAGCCAAGAGTTTGGGGGCTACGAGCAGTACTTC.

V and J are TRBV4-3 and TRBJ2-7, with TRBD2 identical over 8 bases. The CDR3 consists of 16 residues. The V gene end was trimmed by 0 bases and the J gene end by 0 bases; junction bases not matched to a gene: 4. Germline V CDR1 and CDR2: LGHNA, YSLEER. CDR3 DNA: TGCGCCAGCAGCCAAGATGCGGGAGGAGGCTCCTACGAGCAGTACTTC. Protein sequence: CASSQDAGGGSYEQYF.

J is TRBJ2-2 and V is TRBV7-9; D call uncertain. Trimming removed 2 bases from V and 7 bases from J, with 11 bases in between. This CDR3 is 14 amino acids long. Germline assignment: CDR1 SEHNR and CDR2 FQNEAQ (reference sequence). CDR3: CASSLPSTNGELFF. CDR3 sequence (DNA): TGTGCCAGCAGCTTACCATCAACCAACGGGGAGCTGTTTTTT. Based on the CDR3 plus reference TRBV7-9 and TRBJ2-2, the full variable domain is DTGVSQNPRHKITKRGQNVTFRCDPISEHNRLYWYRQTLGQGPEFLTYFQNEAQLEKSRLLSDRFSAERPKGSFSTLEIQRTEQGDSAMYLCASSLPSTNGELFFGEGSRLTVL.

The chain links TRBV28 to TRBJ2-7; 10 bases agree with TRBD2. The CDR3 runs 17 residues. The V gene end was trimmed by 8 bases and the J gene end by 2 bases; junction bases not matched to a gene: 15. Germline CDR1 and CDR2: MDHEN and SYDVKM. DNA of the CDR3: TGTGCCAGCCATTTGGGGCTCCGACTAGCGGGCACCTACGAGCAGTACTTC. This codes for CASHLGLRLAGTYEQYF.

The chain links TRBV4-2 to TRBJ1-1; D ambiguous. Trimming pared 0 bases from V and 0 bases from J, leaving 8 bases between. CDR3 size: 15 residues. Looked up from germline, CDR1 is LGHNA and CDR2 is YNFKEQ. The CDR3 region has the DNA TGTGCCAGCAGCCAAGATTCCTCCATGAACACTGAAGCTTTCTTT. This encodes CASSQDSSMNTEAFF.

The chain has TRBV7-3 and TRBJ2-3; TRBD2 might be the D (5 bases). Trimming removed 5 bases from V and 6 bases from J, with 12 bases in between. Germline CDR1 SGHTA, CDR2 FQGTGA. The CDR3 totals 13 residues. The CDR3: CASSAFSGDTQYF. Here the CDR3 DNA reads TGTGCCAGCAGCGCCTTCTCGGGGGATACGCAGTATTTT.

V usage is TRBV25-1 and J usage is TRBJ1-5, with a weak D call TRBD1 (5 bases). CDR3 size: 13 residues. Per germline, CDR1 MGHDK and CDR2 SYGVNS. V lost 3 bases and J 7 bases, leaving 10 bases between the germline ends. As DNA, the CDR3 is TGTGCCAGCAGTGACAGGGTCGAACAGCCCCAGCATTTT. Its protein is CASSDRVEQPQHF.

The chain combines TRBV4-3 with TRBJ2-7; TRBD2 matches at 8 bases. CDR3 length: 16 amino acids. In germline, CDR1 is LGHNA, CDR2 YSLEER. Germline trimming cut 3 bases from V and 1 base from J; bases unmatched to any gene: 8. CDR3 nucleotide sequence: TGCGCCAGCAGCCAGCTGGGCACTAGCGGATCCTACGAGCAGTACTTC. Protein sequence: CASSQLGTSGSYEQYF.